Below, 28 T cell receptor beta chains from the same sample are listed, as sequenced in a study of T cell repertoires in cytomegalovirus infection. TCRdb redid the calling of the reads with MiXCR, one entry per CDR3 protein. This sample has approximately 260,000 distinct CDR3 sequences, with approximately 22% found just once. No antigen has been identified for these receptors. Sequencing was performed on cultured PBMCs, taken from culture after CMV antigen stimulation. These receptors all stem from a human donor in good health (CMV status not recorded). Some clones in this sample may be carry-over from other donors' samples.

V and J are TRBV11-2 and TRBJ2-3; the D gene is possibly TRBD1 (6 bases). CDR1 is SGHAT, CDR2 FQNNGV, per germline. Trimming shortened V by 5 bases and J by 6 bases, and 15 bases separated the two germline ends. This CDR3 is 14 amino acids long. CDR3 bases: TGTGCCAGCAGCGCGCGACAGGTGGGGGATACGCAGTATTTT. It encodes CASSARQVGDTQYF.

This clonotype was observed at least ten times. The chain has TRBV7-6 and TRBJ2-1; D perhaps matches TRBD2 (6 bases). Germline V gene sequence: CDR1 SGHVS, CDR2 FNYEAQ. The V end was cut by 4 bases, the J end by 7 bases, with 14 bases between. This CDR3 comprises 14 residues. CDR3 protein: CASSWTILGNEQFF. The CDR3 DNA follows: TGTGCCAGCAGCTGGACTATTTTAGGAAATGAGCAGTTCTTC.

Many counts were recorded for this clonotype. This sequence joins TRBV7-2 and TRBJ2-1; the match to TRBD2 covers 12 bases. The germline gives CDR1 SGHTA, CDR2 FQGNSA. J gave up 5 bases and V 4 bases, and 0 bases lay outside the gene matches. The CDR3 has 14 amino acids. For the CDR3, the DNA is TGTGCCAGCAGCTGGACTAGCGGGGACAATGAGCAGTTCTTC. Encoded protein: CASSWTSGDNEQFF.

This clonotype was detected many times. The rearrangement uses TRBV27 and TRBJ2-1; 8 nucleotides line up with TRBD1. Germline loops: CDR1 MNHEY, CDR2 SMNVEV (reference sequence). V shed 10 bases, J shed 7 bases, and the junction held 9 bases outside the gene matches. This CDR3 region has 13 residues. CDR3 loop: CATRTGWANEQFF. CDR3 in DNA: TGTGCCACTCGGACAGGGTGGGCGAATGAGCAGTTCTTC.

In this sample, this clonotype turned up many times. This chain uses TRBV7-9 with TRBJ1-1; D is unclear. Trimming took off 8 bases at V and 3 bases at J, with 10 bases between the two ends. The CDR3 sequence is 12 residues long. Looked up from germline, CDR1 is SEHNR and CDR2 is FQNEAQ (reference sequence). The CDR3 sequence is CASLSGYTEAFF. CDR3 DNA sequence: TGTGCCAGCCTAAGCGGCTACACTGAAGCTTTCTTT.

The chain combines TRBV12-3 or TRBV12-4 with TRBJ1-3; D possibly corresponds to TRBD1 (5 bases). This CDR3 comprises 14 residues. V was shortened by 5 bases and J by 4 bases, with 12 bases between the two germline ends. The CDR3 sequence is CASSPPGPGNTIYF. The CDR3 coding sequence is TGTGCCAGCAGTCCACCGGGGCCGGGAAACACCATATATTTT.

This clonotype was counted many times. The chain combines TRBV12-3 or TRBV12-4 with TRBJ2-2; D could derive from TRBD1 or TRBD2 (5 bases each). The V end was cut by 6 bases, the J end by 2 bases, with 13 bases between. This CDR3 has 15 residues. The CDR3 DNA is TGTGCCAGCAGCGCTTGGGGGTATAACACCGGGGAGCTGTTTTTT. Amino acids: CASSAWGYNTGELFF.

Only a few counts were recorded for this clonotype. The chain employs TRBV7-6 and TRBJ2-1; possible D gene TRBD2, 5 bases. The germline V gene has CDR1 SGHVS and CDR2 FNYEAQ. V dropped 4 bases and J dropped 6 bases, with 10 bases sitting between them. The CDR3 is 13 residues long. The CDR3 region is CASSSRLINEQFF. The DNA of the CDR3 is TGTGCCAGCAGCTCTCGACTAATCAATGAGCAGTTCTTC.

CDR3 region: CSVAFINYEQYF. In DNA form, the CDR3 reads TGCAGCGTTGCCTTTATCAACTACGAGCAGTACTTC. This chain uses TRBV29-1 with TRBJ2-7; D gene unclear. V was shortened by 4 bases and J by 3 bases, with 10 bases between the two germline ends. This CDR3 is 12 amino acids long. CDR1 and CDR2 (germline): SQVTM, ANQGSEA.

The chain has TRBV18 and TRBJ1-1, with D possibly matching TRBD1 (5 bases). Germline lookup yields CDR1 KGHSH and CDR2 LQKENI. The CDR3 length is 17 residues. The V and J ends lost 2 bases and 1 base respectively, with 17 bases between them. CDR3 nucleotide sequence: TGTGCCAGCTCACCATATTACCGGGGGAGAAGGAACACTGAAGCTTTCTTT. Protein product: CASSPYYRGRRNTEAFF. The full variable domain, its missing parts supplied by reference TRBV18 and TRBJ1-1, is NAGVMQNPRHLVRRRGQEARLRCSPMKGHSHVYWYRQLPEEGLKFMVYLQKENIIDESGMPKERFSAEFPKEGPSILRIQQVVRGDSAAYFCASSPYYRGRRNTEAFFGQGTRLTVV.

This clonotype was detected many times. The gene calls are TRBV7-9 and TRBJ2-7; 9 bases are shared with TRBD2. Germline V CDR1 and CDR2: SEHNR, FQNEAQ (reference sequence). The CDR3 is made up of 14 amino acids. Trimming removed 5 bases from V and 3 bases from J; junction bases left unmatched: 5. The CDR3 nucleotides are TGTGCCAGCAGCAAGACTAGCGGTAGCTACGAGCAGTACTTC. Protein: CASSKTSGSYEQYF.

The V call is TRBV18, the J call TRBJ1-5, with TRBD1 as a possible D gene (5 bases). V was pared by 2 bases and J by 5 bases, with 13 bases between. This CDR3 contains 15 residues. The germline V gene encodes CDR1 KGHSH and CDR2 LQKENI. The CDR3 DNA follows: TGTGCCAGCTCACCAGTCCCAGGGACCGATCAGCCCCAGCATTTT. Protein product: CASSPVPGTDQPQHF.

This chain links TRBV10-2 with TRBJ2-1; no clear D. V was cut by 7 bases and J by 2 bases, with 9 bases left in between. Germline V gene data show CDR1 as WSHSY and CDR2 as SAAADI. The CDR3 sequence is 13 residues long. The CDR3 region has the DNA TGCGCCAGCATTCCCGCTACCTACAATGAGCAGTTCTTC. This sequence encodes CASIPATYNEQFF.

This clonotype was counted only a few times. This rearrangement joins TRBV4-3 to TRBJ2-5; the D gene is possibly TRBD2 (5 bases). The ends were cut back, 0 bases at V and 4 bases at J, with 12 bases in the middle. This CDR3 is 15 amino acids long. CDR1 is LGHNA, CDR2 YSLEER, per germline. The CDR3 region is CASSQEDARGETQYF. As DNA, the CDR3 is TGCGCCAGCAGCCAAGAGGACGCCCGGGGAGAGACCCAGTACTTC.

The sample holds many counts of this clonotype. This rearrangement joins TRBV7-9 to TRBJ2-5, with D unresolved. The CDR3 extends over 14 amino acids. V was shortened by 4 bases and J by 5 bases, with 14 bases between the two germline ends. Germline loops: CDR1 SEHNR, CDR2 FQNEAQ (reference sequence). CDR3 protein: CASSSKSGRETQYF. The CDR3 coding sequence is TGTGCCAGCAGCTCAAAATCAGGAAGGGAGACCCAGTACTTC.

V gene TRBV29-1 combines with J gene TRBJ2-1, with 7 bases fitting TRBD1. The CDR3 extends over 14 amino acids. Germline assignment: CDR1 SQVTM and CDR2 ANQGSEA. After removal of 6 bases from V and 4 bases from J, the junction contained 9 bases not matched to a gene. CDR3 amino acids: CSVGQMPGYNEQFF. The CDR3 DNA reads TGCAGCGTGGGACAGATGCCTGGGTACAATGAGCAGTTCTTC.

CDR3 protein: CSARSAADIPNEQFF. CDR3 in DNA: TGCAGTGCTAGATCCGCAGCGGATATACCCAATGAGCAGTTCTTC. The chain is built from TRBV20-1 and TRBJ2-1, with D possibly TRBD2 on 5 matching bases. Trimming removed 2 bases at V and 6 bases at J, with 17 bases between. Germline CDR1 is DFQATT and CDR2 is SNEGSKA (reference sequence). The CDR3 covers 15 residues.

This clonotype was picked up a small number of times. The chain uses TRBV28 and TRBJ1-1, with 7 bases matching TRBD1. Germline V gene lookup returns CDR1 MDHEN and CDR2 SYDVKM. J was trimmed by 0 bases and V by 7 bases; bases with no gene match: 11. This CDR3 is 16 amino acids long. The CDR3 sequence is CASTSQGVGMNTEAFF. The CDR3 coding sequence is TGTGCCAGCACCTCTCAGGGGGTGGGAATGAACACTGAAGCTTTCTTT.

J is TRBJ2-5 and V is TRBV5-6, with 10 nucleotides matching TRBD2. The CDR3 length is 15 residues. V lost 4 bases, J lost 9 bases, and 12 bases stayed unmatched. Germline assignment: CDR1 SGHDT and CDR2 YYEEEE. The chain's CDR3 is CASSPTSGWERAQYF. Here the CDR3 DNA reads TGTGCCAGCAGCCCGACTAGCGGGTGGGAGCGGGCCCAGTACTTC.

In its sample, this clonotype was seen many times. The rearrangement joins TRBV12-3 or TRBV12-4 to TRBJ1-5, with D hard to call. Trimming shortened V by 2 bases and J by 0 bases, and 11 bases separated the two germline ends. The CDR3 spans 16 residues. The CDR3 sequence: CASSLRQPYSNQPQHF. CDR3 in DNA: TGTGCCAGCAGTTTACGGCAGCCGTATAGCAATCAGCCCCAGCATTTT.

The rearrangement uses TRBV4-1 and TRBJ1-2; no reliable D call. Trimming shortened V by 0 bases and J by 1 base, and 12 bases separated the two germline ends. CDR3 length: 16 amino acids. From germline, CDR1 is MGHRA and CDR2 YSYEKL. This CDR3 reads CASSQDPGEINYGYTF. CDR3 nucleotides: TGCGCCAGCAGCCAAGATCCCGGCGAGATTAACTATGGCTACACCTTC.

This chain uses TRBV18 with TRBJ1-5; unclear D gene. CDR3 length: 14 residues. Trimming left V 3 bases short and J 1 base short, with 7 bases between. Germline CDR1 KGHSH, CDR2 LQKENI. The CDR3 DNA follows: TGTGCCAGCTCACCCCAAGACAGCAATCAGCCCCAGCATTTT. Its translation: CASSPQDSNQPQHF.

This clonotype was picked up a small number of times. CDR3 loop: CASSPPKLYNEQFF. The CDR3 bases are TGTGCCAGCAGCCCCCCGAAACTTTACAATGAGCAGTTCTTC. This rearrangement joins TRBV7-2 to TRBJ2-1, with unresolved D. Germline lookup yields CDR1 SGHTA and CDR2 FQGNSA. With 5 bases removed from V and 4 bases from J, the gap between germline ends came to 12 bases. The CDR3 extends over 14 amino acids.

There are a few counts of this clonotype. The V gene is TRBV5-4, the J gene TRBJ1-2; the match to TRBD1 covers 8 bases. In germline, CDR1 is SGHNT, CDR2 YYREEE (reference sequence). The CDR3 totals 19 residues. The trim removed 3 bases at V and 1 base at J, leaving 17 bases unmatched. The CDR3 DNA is TGTGCCAGCAGCTCACCGAGGATCGACAGGGGCCTTCGTAACTATGGCTACACCTTC. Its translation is CASSSPRIDRGLRNYGYTF.

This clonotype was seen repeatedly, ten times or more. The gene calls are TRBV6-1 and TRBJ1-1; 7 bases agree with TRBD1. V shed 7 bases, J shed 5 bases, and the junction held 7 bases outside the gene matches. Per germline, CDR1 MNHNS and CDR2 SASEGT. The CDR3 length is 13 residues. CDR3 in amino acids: CASTLTGFTEAFF. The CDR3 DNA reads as TGTGCCAGCACCTTGACAGGGTTTACTGAAGCTTTCTTT.

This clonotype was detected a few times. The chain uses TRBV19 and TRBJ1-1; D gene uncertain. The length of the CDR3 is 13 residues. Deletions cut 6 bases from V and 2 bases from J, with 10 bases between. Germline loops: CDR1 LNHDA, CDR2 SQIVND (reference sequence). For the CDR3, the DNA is TGTGCCAGTAGCAACAAGGTAAACACTGAAGCTTTCTTT. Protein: CASSNKVNTEAFF.

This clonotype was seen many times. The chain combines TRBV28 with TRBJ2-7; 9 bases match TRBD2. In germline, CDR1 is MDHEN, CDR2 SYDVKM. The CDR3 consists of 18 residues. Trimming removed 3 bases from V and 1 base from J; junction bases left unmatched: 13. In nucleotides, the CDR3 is TGTGCCAGCAGTTTCTCCTTTAAGTTGAGCGGGAGGTCCTACGAGCAGTACTTC. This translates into CASSFSFKLSGRSYEQYF.

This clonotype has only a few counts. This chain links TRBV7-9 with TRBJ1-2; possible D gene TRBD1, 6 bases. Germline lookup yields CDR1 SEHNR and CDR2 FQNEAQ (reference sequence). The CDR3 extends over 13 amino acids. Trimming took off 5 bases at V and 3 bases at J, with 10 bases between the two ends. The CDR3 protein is CASSPGGDYGYTF. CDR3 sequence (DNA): TGTGCCAGCAGCCCCGGGGGCGACTATGGCTACACCTTC.